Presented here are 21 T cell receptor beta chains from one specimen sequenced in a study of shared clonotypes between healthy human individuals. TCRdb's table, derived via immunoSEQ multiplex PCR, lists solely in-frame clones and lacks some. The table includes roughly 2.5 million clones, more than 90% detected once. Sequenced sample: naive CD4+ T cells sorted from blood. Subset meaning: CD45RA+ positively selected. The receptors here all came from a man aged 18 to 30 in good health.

The CDR3 spells CASSEAGLDTQYF. The CDR3 nucleotides read TGCGCCAGCAGTGAGGCAGGGTTAGATACGCAGTATTTT. The chain employs TRBV10-1 and TRBJ2-3; possibly TRBD1 for D (5 bases). Trimming stripped 2 bases from V and 5 bases from J, with 8 bases between. The CDR3 spans 13 residues. The germline V gene encodes CDR1 WNHNN and CDR2 SYGVQD (reference sequence).

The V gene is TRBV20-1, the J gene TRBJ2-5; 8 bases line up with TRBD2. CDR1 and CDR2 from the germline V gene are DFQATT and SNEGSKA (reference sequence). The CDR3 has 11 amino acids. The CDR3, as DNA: TGCAGCCTGTACGGGGGGGGCGCCCAGTACTTC. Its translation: CSLYGGGAQYF.

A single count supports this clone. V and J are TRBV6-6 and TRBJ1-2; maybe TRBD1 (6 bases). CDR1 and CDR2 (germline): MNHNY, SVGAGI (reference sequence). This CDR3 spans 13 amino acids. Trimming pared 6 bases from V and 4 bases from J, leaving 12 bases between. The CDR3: CASSWGQTYGYTF. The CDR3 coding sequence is TGTGCCAGCAGCTGGGGACAAACCTATGGCTACACCTTC.

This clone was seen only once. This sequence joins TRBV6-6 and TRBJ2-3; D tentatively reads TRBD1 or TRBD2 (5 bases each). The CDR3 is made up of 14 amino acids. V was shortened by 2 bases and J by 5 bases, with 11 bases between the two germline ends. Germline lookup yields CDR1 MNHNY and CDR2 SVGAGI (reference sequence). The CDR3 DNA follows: TGTGCCAGCAGTTACGGGACCAGCCAAGATACGCAGTATTTT. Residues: CASSYGTSQDTQYF.

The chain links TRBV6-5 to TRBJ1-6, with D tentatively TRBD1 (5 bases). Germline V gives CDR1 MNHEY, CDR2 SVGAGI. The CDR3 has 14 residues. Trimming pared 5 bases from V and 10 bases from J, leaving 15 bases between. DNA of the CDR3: TGTGCCAGCAGTCTAGGACGGGGGGAATCACCCCTCCACTTT. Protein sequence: CASSLGRGESPLHF.

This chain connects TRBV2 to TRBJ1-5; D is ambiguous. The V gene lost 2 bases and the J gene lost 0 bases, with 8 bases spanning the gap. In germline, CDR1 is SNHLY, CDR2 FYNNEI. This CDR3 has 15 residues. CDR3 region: CASSEMSYSNQPQHF. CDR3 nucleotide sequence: TGTGCCAGCAGTGAAATGTCTTATAGCAATCAGCCCCAGCATTTT.

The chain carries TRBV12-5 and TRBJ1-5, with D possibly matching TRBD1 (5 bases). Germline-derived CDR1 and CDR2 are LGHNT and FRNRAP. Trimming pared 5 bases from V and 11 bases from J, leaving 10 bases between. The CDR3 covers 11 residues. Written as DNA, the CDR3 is TGTGCTAGTGGTCTCGACAGAGCCCAGCATTTT. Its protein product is CASGLDRAQHF.

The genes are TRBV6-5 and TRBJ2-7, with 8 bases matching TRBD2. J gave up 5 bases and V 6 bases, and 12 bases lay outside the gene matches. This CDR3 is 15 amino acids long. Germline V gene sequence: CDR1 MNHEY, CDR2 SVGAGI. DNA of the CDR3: TGTGCCAGCAGAACCCCCCGAGCGGGGGTTCACGAGCAGTACTTC. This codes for CASRTPRAGVHEQYF.

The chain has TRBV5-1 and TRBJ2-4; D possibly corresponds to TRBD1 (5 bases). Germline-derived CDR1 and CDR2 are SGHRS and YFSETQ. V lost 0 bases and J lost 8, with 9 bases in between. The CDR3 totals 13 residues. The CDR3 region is CASSLDTGDIQYF. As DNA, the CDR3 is TGCGCCAGCAGCTTGGACACAGGAGACATTCAGTACTTC.

CDR3 coding DNA: TGTGCCAGCAGCTTAGGGACTAGCGGGACCACAGATACGCAGTATTTT. Its protein product is CASSLGTSGTTDTQYF. The J gene is TRBJ2-3, the V gene TRBV9, with TRBD2 identical over 13 bases. The germline gives CDR1 SGDLS, CDR2 YYNGEE. With V trimmed by 4 bases and J by 2 bases, 4 bases remained unmatched. This CDR3 is built from 16 residues.

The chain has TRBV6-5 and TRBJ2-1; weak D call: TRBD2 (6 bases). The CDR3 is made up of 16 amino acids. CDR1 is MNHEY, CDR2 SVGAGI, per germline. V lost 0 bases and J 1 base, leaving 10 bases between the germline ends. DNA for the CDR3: TGTGCCAGCAGTTACTCTCTAGCGCCTTCCTACAATGAGCAGTTCTTC. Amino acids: CASSYSLAPSYNEQFF.

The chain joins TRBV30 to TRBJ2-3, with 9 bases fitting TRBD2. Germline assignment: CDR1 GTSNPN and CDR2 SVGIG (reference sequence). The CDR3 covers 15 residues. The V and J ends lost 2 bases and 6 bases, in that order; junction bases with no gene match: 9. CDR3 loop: CAWSSLSGGPDTQYF. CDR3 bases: TGTGCCTGGAGTTCCCTTAGCGGGGGTCCCGATACGCAGTATTTT.

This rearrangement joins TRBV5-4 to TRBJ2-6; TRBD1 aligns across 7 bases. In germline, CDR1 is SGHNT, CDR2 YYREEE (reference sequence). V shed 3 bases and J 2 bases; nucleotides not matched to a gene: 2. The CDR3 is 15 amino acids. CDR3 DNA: TGTGCCAGCAGCTCGCAGGGGGCTGGGGCCAACGTCCTGACTTTC. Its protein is CASSSQGAGANVLTF.

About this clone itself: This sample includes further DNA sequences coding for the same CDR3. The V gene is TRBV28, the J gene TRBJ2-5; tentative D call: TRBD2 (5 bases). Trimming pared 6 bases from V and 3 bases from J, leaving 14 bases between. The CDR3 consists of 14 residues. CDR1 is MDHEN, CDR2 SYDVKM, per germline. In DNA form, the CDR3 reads TGTGCCAGCAGCCTTGGAGGACCCAAAGAGACCCAGTACTTC. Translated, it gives CASSLGGPKETQYF.

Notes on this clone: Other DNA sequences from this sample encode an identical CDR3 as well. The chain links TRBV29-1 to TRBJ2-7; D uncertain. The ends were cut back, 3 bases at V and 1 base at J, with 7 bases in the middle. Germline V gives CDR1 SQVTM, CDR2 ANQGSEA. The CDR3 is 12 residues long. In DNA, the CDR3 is TGCAGCGTTGAGGGCACTTCCTACGAGCAGTACTTC. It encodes CSVEGTSYEQYF.

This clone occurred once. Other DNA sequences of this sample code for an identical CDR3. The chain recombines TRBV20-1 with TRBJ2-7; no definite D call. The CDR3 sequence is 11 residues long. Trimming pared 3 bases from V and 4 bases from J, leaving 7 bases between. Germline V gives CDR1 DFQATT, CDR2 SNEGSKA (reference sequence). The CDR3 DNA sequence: TGCAGTGCTAGCGGGCTTTACGAGCAGTACTTC. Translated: CSASGLYEQYF.

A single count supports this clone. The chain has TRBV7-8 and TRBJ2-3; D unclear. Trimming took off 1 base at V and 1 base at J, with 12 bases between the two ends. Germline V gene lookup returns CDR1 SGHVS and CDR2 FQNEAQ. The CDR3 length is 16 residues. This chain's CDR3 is CASSLVADLRTDTQYF. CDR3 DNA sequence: TGTGCCAGCAGCTTAGTGGCGGATCTACGCACAGATACGCAGTATTTT.

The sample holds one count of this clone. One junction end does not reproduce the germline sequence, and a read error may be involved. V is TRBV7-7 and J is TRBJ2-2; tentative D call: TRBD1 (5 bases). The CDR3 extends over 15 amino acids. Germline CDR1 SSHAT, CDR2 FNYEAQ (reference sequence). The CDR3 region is CASSFGRVNTGELFF. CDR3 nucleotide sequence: TGTGCTAGCAGCTTCGGCAGGGTGAACACCGGGGAGCTGTTTTTT.

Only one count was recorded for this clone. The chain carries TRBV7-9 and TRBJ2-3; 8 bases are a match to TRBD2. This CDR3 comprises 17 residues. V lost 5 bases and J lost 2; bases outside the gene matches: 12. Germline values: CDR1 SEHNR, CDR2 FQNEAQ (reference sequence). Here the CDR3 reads CASSQTRAGGPTDTQYF. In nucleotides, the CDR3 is TGTGCCAGCAGCCAGACTAGGGCGGGGGGCCCCACAGATACGCAGTATTTT.

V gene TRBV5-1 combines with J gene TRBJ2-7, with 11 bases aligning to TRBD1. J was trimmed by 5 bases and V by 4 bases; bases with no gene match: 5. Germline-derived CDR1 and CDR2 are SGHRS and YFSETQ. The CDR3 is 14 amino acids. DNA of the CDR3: TGCGCCAGCAGCAGGGGACAGGGGGTCGACGAGCAGTACTTC. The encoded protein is CASSRGQGVDEQYF.

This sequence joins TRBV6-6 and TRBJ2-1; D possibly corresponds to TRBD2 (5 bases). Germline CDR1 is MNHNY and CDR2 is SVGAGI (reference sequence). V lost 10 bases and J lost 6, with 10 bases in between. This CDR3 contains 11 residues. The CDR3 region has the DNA TGTGCCACCGCGGGCCCCAATGAGCAGTTCTTC. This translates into CATAGPNEQFF.